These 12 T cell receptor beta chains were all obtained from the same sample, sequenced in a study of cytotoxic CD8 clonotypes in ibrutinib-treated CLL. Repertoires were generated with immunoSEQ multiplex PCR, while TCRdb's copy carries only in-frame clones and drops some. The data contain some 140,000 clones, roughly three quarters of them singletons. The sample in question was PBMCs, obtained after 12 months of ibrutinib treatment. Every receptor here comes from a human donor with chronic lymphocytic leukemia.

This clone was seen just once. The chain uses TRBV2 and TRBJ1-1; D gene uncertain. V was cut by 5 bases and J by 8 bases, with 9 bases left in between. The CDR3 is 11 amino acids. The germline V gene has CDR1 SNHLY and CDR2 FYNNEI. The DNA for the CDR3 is TGTGCCAGCAGTCCCACAAACGAAGCTTTCTTT. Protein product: CASSPTNEAFF.

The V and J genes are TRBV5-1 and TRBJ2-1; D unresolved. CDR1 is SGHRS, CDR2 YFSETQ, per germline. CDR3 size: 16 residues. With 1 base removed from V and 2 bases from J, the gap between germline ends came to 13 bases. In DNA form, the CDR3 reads TGCGCCAGCAGCTTGCCGGCCTCCGGAGCCTACAATGAGCAGTTCTTC. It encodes CASSLPASGAYNEQFF.

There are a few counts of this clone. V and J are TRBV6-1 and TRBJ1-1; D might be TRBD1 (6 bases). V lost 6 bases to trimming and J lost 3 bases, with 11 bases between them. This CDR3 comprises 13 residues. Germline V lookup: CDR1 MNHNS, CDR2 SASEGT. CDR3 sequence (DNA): TGTGCCAGCAGCTGGGGGCGTGACACTGAAGCTTTCTTT. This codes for CASSWGRDTEAFF.

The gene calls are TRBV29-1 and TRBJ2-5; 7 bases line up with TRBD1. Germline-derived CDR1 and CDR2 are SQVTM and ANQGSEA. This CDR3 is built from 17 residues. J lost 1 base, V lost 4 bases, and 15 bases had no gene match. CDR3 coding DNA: TGCAGCGTTGGAGGGGGCACACAACAGGGCTCCCAAGAGACCCAGTACTTC. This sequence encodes CSVGGGTQQGSQETQYF. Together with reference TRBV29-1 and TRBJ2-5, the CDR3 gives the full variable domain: SAVISQKPSRDICQRGTSLTIQCQVDSQVTMMFWYRQQPGQSLTLIATANQGSEATYESGFVIDKFPISRPNLTFSTLTVSNMSPEDSSIYLCSVGGGTQQGSQETQYFGPGTRLLVL.

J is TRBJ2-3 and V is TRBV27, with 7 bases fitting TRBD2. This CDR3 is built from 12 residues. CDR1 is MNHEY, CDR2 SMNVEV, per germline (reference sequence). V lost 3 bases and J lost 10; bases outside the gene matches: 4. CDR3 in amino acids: CASSFMAGAQYF. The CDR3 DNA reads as TGTGCCAGCAGTTTTATGGCGGGAGCGCAGTATTTT.

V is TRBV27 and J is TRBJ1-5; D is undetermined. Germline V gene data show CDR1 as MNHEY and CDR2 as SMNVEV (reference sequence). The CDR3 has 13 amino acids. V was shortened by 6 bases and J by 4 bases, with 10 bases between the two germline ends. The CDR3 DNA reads TGTGCCAGCAGACTCAATAGAAATCAGCCCCAGCATTTT. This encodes CASRLNRNQPQHF.

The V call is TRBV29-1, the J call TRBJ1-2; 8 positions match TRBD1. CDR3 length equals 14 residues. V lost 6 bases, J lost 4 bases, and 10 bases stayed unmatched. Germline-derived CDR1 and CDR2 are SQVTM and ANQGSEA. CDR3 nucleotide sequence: TGCAGCGTGAATCCAGGGGGCGTGGGCTATGGCTACACCTTC. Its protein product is CSVNPGGVGYGYTF.

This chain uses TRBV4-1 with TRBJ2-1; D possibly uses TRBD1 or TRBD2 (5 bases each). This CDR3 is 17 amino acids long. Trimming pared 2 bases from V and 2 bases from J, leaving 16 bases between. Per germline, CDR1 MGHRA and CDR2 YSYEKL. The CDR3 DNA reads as TGCGCCAGCAGCCAACAACTTTGGGGACCTACCTACAATGAGCAGTTCTTC. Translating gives CASSQQLWGPTYNEQFF.

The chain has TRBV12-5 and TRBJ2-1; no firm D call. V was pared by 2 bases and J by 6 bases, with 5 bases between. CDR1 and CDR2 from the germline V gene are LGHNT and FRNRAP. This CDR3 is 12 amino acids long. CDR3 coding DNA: TGTGCTAGTGGTTTGTATTTCAATGAGCAGTTCTTC. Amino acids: CASGLYFNEQFF.

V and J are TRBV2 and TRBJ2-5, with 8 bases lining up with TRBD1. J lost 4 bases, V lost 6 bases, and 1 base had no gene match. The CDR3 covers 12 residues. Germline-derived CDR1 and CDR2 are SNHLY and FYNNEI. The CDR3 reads CASRDRAETQYF. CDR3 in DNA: TGTGCCAGCAGGGACAGGGCAGAGACCCAGTACTTC.

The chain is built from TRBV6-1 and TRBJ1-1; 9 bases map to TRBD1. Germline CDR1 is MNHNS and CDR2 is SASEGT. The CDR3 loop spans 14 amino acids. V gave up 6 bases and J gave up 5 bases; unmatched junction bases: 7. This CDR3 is CASRRDRAGTEAFF. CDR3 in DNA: TGTGCCAGCAGGAGGGACAGGGCCGGGACTGAAGCTTTCTTT.

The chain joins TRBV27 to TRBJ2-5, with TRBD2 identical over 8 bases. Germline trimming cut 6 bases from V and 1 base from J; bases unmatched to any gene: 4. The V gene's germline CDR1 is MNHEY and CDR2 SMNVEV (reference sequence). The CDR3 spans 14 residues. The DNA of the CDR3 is TGTGCCAGCAGACGAAGCGGGGGCCAAGAGACCCAGTACTTC. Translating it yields CASRRSGGQETQYF.